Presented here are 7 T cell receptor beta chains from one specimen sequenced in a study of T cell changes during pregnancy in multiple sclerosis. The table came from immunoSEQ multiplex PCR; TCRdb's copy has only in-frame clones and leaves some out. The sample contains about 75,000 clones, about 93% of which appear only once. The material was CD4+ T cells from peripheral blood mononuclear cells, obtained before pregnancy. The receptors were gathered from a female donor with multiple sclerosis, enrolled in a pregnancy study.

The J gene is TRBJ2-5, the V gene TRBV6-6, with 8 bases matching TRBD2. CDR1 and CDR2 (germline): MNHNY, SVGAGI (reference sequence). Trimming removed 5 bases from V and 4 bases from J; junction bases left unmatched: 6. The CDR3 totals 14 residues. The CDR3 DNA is TGTGCCAGCAGTGACATAGCGGGACGAGAGACCCAGTACTTC. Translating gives CASSDIAGRETQYF.

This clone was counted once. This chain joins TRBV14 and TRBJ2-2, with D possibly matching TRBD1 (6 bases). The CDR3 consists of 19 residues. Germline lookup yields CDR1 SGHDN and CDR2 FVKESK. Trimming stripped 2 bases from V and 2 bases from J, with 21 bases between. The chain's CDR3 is CASSQYPTGTQYNTGELFF. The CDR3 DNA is TGTGCCAGCAGCCAATATCCCACAGGGACCCAATATAACACCGGGGAGCTGTTTTTT.

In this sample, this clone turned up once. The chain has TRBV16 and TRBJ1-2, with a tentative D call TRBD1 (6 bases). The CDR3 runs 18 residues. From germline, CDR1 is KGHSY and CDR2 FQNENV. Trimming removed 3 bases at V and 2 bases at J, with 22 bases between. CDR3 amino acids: CASSHRAQAGGGNYGYTF. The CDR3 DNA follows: TGTGCCAGCAGCCACCGGGCCCAGGCCGGTGGGGGCAACTATGGCTACACCTTC.

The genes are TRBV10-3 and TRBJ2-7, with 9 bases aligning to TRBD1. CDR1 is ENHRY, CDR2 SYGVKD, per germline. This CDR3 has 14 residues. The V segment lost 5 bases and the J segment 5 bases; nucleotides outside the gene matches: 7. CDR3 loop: CAISSSGQGNEQYF. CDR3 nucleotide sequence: TGTGCCATCAGTTCCTCGGGACAGGGCAACGAGCAGTACTTC.

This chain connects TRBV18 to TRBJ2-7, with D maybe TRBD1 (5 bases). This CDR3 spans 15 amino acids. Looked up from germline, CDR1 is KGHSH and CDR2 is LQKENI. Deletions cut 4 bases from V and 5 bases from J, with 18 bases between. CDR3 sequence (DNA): TGTGCCAGCTCACGCCTTCAGGGCAGCCTCGACGAGCAGTACTTC. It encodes CASSRLQGSLDEQYF.

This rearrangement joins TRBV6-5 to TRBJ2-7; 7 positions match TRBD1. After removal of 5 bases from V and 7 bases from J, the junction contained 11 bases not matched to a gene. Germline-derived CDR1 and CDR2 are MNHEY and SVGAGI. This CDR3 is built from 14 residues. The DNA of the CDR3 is TGTGCCAGCAGTGAATTAGGTCCCAGGGGGGAGCAGTACTTC. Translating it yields CASSELGPRGEQYF.

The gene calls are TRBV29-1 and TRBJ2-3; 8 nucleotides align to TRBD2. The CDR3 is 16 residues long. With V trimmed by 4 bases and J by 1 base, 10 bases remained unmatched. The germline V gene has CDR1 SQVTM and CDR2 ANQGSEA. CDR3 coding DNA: TGCAGCGTTGGTCGGGGGGGCCGGATGGGCACAGATACGCAGTATTTT. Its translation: CSVGRGGRMGTDTQYF.